These 9 T cell receptor beta chains were sequenced from one sample in a study of OX40 agonist ivuxolimab in advanced cancers. Sequencing was performed with immunoSEQ multiplex PCR; in TCRdb, only in-frame clones are kept and a portion is missing. The sample yields about 53,000 clones, roughly 83% seen once. The sample consisted of CD4+ or CD8+ T cells sorted from blood, taken in a trial of the OX40 agonist ivuxolimab. The receptors stem from an adult with an advanced solid tumor such as melanoma, head and neck, liver or kidney cancer.

The V call is TRBV12-5, the J call TRBJ2-1; D gene ambiguous. Germline assignment: CDR1 LGHNT and CDR2 FRNRAP. The CDR3 totals 15 residues. V lost 7 bases to trimming and J lost 0 bases, with 13 bases between them. CDR3 coding DNA: TGTGCTAGTGTGCCGGGCGGAAGCTCCTACAATGAGCAGTTCTTC. It yields the protein CASVPGGSSYNEQFF.

V is TRBV5-4 and J is TRBJ2-7; maybe TRBD1 (6 bases). Germline values: CDR1 SGHNT, CDR2 YYREEE (reference sequence). Between the trimmed V and J ends, which lost 4 bases and 2 bases, there was a span of 13 bases. The CDR3 has 14 amino acids. CDR3 protein: CASSARTATYEQYF. The CDR3 nucleotides read TGTGCCAGCAGCGCTAGGACAGCGACCTACGAGCAGTACTTC.

The chain recombines TRBV11-1 with TRBJ1-1; D remains ambiguous. Deletions cut 4 bases from V and 4 bases from J, with 16 bases between. Germline V lookup: CDR1 SGHAT, CDR2 FQDESV (reference sequence). This CDR3 is 15 amino acids long. CDR3 amino acids: CASSWLAGISTEAFF. Written as DNA, the CDR3 is TGTGCCAGCAGCTGGCTCGCCGGGATTAGCACTGAAGCTTTCTTT.

The rearrangement joins TRBV5-5 to TRBJ1-2, with D unresolved. The germline CDR1 and CDR2 sequences are SGHKS and YYEKEE (reference sequence). CDR3 size: 17 residues. Trimming shortened V by 4 bases and J by 4 bases, and 23 bases separated the two germline ends. Here the CDR3 DNA reads TGTGCCAGCAGCCACAGTGGAGAGTCTGGTCGTGGCTATGGCTACACCTTC. This translates into CASSHSGESGRGYGYTF.

This chain connects TRBV5-1 to TRBJ2-2; 9 bases are shared with TRBD1. Trimming at V came to 4 bases and at J to 5 bases, leaving 9 bases not matched to a gene. The CDR3 is made up of 16 amino acids. CDR1 is SGHRS, CDR2 YFSETQ, per germline. CDR3 coding DNA: TGCGCCAGCAGCCCCAGCACAGGGGGCGGGACCGGGGAGCTGTTTTTT. Residues: CASSPSTGGGTGELFF. The variable domain in full, completed from reference TRBV5-1 and TRBJ2-2, reads KAGVTQTPRYLIKTRGQQVTLSCSPISGHRSVSWYQQTPGQGLQFLFEYFSETQRNKGNFPGRFSGRQFSNSRSEMNVSTLELGDSALYLCASSPSTGGGTGELFFGEGSRLTVL.

This clone turned up a few times. V is TRBV20-1 and J is TRBJ2-1; no clear D. There are 10 residues in the CDR3. Trimming pared 6 bases from V and 9 bases from J, leaving 9 bases between. In germline, CDR1 is DFQATT, CDR2 SNEGSKA (reference sequence). The CDR3 sequence: CSAPLSEQFF. CDR3 nucleotide sequence: TGCAGTGCCCCTTTGAGTGAGCAGTTCTTC.

The chain combines TRBV5-4 with TRBJ2-3; D is possibly TRBD2 (5 bases). Between the trimmed V and J ends, which lost 0 bases and 5 bases, there was a span of 10 bases. The CDR3 has 14 residues. The germline CDR1 and CDR2 sequences are SGHNT and YYREEE (reference sequence). The chain's CDR3 is CASSLVVGVDTQYF. The CDR3 DNA reads TGTGCCAGCAGCTTGGTGGTGGGAGTAGATACGCAGTATTTT. Based on the CDR3 plus reference TRBV5-4 and TRBJ2-3, the full variable domain is ETGVTQSPTHLIKTRGQQVTLRCSSQSGHNTVSWYQQALGQGPQFIFQYYREEENGRGNFPPRFSGLQFPNYSSELNVNALELDDSALYLCASSLVVGVDTQYFGPGTRLTVL.

CDR3 loop: CASRGGLASTDTQYF. The CDR3 DNA is TGTGCCAGTAGGGGGGGACTAGCGAGCACAGATACGCAGTATTTT. The chain uses TRBV19 and TRBJ2-3; TRBD2 matches at 10 bases. CDR1 is LNHDA, CDR2 SQIVND, per germline (reference sequence). With V trimmed by 6 bases and J by 0 bases, 3 bases remained unmatched. This CDR3 has 15 amino acids.

The chain joins TRBV5-4 to TRBJ2-3; no firm D call. The germline V gene has CDR1 SGHNT and CDR2 YYREEE (reference sequence). The CDR3 has 14 residues. Trimming took 4 bases from V and 6 from J, leaving 15 bases between them. The CDR3 spells CASSAGPAVDTQYF. The DNA of the CDR3 is TGTGCCAGCAGCGCCGGGCCCGCTGTGGATACGCAGTATTTT.